The clone carrying this TCR beta chain appeared many times. TCRdb reanalysed the 5' RACE reads using MiXCR and keeps one entry per CDR3 protein. The sample lists approximately 160,000 distinct CDR3 sequences; 7% to 10% were seen once. The sample originates from a study of T cells after yellow fever vaccination. The V end was cut by 1 base, the J end by 0 bases, with 9 bases between. From germline, CDR1 is SEHNR and CDR2 FQNEAQ (reference sequence). The CDR3 totals 15 residues. The source material was CD8+ T cells sorted from PBMCs, sampled 45 days after the yellow fever booster vaccination. The clonotype was recovered from a man younger than 30 who received the YFV17D yellow fever vaccine. The chain uses TRBV7-9 and TRBJ2-5, with no clear D. Here the CDR3 DNA reads TGTGCCAGCAGCTTAGTGCGTTACAACCAAGAGACCCAGTACTTC. Translation gives CASSLVRYNQETQYF.